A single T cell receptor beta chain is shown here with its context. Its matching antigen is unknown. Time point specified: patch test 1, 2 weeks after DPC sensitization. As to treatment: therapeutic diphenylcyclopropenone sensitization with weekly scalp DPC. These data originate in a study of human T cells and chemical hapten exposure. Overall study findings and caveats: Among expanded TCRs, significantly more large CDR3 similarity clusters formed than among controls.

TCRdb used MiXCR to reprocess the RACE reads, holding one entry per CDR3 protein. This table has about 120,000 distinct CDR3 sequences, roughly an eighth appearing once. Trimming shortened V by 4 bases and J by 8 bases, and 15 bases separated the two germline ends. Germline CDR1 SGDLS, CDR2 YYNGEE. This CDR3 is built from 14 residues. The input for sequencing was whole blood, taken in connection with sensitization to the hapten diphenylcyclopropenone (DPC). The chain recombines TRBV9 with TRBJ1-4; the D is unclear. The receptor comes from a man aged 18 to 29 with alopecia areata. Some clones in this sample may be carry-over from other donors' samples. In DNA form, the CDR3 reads TGTGCCAGCAGCCCCCGCGGGGTGCGGGAAAAACTGTTTTTT. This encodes CASSPRGVREKLFF.